This TCR beta chain was found in a study of T-cell reconstitution after alpha-beta-depleted transplantation in children. Study-level results: When one year had passed after transplant, most T-cell counts and diversity came from newly produced T cells. Diversity of TCRbeta at day 60 was high in some patients, arising from surviving recipient T cells and thymic progenitors. At around two months after transplant, the alpha-beta T cells were reportedly derived from several hundred expanded clones that came from non-depleted graft cells.

Using unique molecular identifiers, the investigators prepared the TCRbeta library. TCRdb redid the calling of the PCR reads with MiXCR, one entry per CDR3 protein. The table lists some 440,000 distinct CDR3 sequences, about 16% of them singletons. Ten or more counts support this clonotype. Antigen unknown. Sequences were derived from PBMCs, mostly from graft donor cells, sampled 360 days after TCRalphabeta/CD19-depleted stem cell transplant. The TCR sequence derives from a boy in the first two years of life who had a stem cell transplant for Wiskott-Aldrich syndrome, so the T cells may come from the graft donor.

DNA for the CDR3: TGTGCCAGCAGTTTAGCGTTAGCGGACATCCAAGAGACCCAGTACTTC. This gives the protein CASSLALADIQETQYF. The V call is TRBV12-3 or TRBV12-4, the J call TRBJ2-5, with TRBD2 as a possible D gene (6 bases). The CDR3 loop spans 16 amino acids. The V end lost 0 bases, the J end lost 1 base, and 12 bases lay between the germline ends.